Listed below are T cell receptor beta chains from one sample, sequenced in a study of shared clonotypes between healthy human individuals. Produced via immunoSEQ multiplex PCR; TCRdb's table is partial and in-frame only. The sample carries nearly 2 million clones, about 95% recorded once. The source material was naive CD8+ T cells sorted from blood. The receptors here all came from a young man in good health. Each CDR3 is given with its conserved first and last residue. Fields, in order: V gene, clone size, CDR3 protein. The size field is filled for only some rows; it gives once, few, many or a size class.

v_gene: TRBV2; abundance: .; CDR3aa: CASSEWGREETQYF
v_gene: TRBV28; abundance: .; CDR3aa: CASSQDRVGPRSYEQYF
v_gene: TRBV5-1; abundance: .; CDR3aa: CASSSTGSDWYGYTF
v_gene: TRBV6-1; abundance: .; CDR3aa: CASSELDSSGNTIYF
v_gene: TRBV9; abundance: once; CDR3aa: CASSVEGQATDTQYF
v_gene: TRBV7-2; abundance: .; CDR3aa: CASSSLAGARTDTQYF
v_gene: TRBV7-8; abundance: .; CDR3aa: CASSLASGVADTQYF
v_gene: TRBV5-1; abundance: once; CDR3aa: CASSPTGTSDPRGQFF
v_gene: TRBV9; abundance: .; CDR3aa: CASSVEGGRAGETQYF
v_gene: TRBV6-5; abundance: .; CDR3aa: CASRSLLAGGYEQYF
v_gene: TRBV9; abundance: .; CDR3aa: CASSEQGNPPLHF
v_gene: TRBV5-6; abundance: few; CDR3aa: CASSWDNSYEQYF
v_gene: TRBV7-9; abundance: .; CDR3aa: CASSLSAGGYEQYF
v_gene: TRBV9; abundance: .; CDR3aa: CASSPGGGTSGDQYF
v_gene: TRBV7-9; abundance: .; CDR3aa: CASSLVGDKASPLHF
v_gene: TRBV5-6; abundance: .; CDR3aa: CASSWGTTDNEQFF
v_gene: TRBV7-6; abundance: .; CDR3aa: CASSAGSGTGELFF
v_gene: TRBV19; abundance: .; CDR3aa: CASSMNSINEQFF
v_gene: TRBV9; abundance: once; CDR3aa: CASSVAGTKDEQFF
v_gene: TRBV6-5; abundance: .; CDR3aa: CASSWGDTYEQYF
v_gene: TRBV5-5; abundance: .; CDR3aa: CASSLEPYEQYF
v_gene: TRBV5-4; abundance: .; CDR3aa: CASSLNDRPYEQYF
v_gene: TRBV30; abundance: .; CDR3aa: CAWSVGAGNYEQYF
v_gene: TRBV6-5; abundance: .; CDR3aa: CASRTGEGATEAFF
v_gene: TRBV9; abundance: .; CDR3aa: CASSRGQGNTEAFF
v_gene: TRBV27; abundance: .; CDR3aa: CASSPNPGSSYEQYF
v_gene: TRBV4-1; abundance: once; CDR3aa: CASSQTSAKSDTQYF
v_gene: TRBV5-4; abundance: .; CDR3aa: CASSLVQGSSYNEQFF
v_gene: TRBV5-1; abundance: .; CDR3aa: CASSFAGGPYNEQFF
v_gene: TRBV15; abundance: .; CDR3aa: CATSRDRSAANGNYGYTF
v_gene: TRBV4-1; abundance: .; CDR3aa: CASSPAGGPSYEQYF
v_gene: TRBV4-1; abundance: .; CDR3aa: CASSLADGFGELFF
v_gene: TRBV5-5; abundance: .; CDR3aa: CASRTGHSYEQYF
v_gene: TRBV13; abundance: .; CDR3aa: CASSPLGDTQYF
v_gene: TRBV6-1; abundance: .; CDR3aa: CASSELPRTTSNTGELFF
v_gene: TRBV5-6; abundance: .; CDR3aa: CASSFGTGELFF
v_gene: TRBV7-9; abundance: .; CDR3aa: CASSRDYTQYF
v_gene: TRBV15; abundance: .; CDR3aa: CATSKTAYNEQFF
v_gene: TRBV5-4; abundance: .; CDR3aa: CASSLEAAQFF
v_gene: TRBV15; abundance: .; CDR3aa: CATSLAGVANEQFF
v_gene: TRBV11-2; abundance: .; CDR3aa: CASSLDRETPGNTIYF
v_gene: TRBV5-6; abundance: .; CDR3aa: CASSLGTAPYNEQFF
v_gene: TRBV10-2; abundance: .; CDR3aa: CASSGRTSYEQYF
v_gene: TRBV4-1; abundance: .; CDR3aa: CASSQVGSTDTQYF
v_gene: TRBV13; abundance: .; CDR3aa: CASTLGASVETQYF
v_gene: TRBV23-1; abundance: .; CDR3aa: CASKRADPFCGYTF
v_gene: TRBV10-1; abundance: .; CDR3aa: CASIPGQVAYEQYF
v_gene: TRBV4-3; abundance: .; CDR3aa: CASSQEAQTPYEQYF
v_gene: TRBV14; abundance: .; CDR3aa: CASSQGTVLTVSSYEQYF
v_gene: TRBV4-1; abundance: .; CDR3aa: CASSRVGDYEQYF
v_gene: TRBV4-1; abundance: .; CDR3aa: CASSQAAVSYEQYF
v_gene: TRBV14; abundance: .; CDR3aa: CASSPLLGSYNEQFF
v_gene: TRBV4-1; abundance: .; CDR3aa: CASSSTGEPQHF
v_gene: TRBV28; abundance: once; CDR3aa: CASSPRTEGGYTF
v_gene: TRBV7-3; abundance: .; CDR3aa: CASSLTGADRADGYTF